The 32 T cell receptor beta chains below come from one sample, sequenced in a study of vaccination effects on CD4 cells after COVID-19. Cultured cells yielded isolated CD4+ T cells after less than 11 days. Participants were vaccinated with two doses of either the BNT162b2 or mRNA-1273 vaccine. These TCRs' antigens remain unknown. Sequencing was performed with immunoSEQ multiplex PCR; in TCRdb, only in-frame clones are kept and a portion is missing. This table holds 57,000 or so clones, under 85% found once. Here the sequenced sample was CD4+ T cells from PBMCs cultured without peptide, taken after COVID-19 vaccination. These receptors all come from a human donor who received a COVID-19 vaccine.

The chain uses TRBV19 and TRBJ1-1; D may be TRBD1 (5 bases). The CDR3 totals 14 residues. Trimming took 8 bases from V and 1 from J, leaving 14 bases between them. The germline V gene has CDR1 LNHDA and CDR2 SQIVND (reference sequence). The CDR3 bases are TGTGCCAGTGGACCACAGGCCCAGAACACTGAAGCTTTCTTT. Residues: CASGPQAQNTEAFF. The full variable domain, with the rest looked up from reference TRBV19 and TRBJ1-1, is DGGITQSPKYLFRKEGQNVTLSCEQNLNHDAMYWYRQDPGQGLRLIYYSQIVNDFQKGDIAEGYSVSREKKESFPLTVTSAQKNPTAFYLCASGPQAQNTEAFFGQGTRLTVV.

The chain employs TRBV6-2 or TRBV6-3 and TRBJ1-2; 9 positions match TRBD1. Germline CDR1 MNHEY, CDR2 SVGEGT. Unmatched junction bases numbered 8, after V lost 5 bases and J lost 4 bases. The CDR3 is 15 amino acids. CDR3 amino acids: CASSHRDRDTYGYTF. The CDR3 coding sequence is TGTGCCAGCAGTCACCGGGACAGGGATACCTATGGCTACACCTTC.

A single count supports this clone. The chain recombines TRBV5-8 with TRBJ1-5; 7 bases map to TRBD1. The V gene end was trimmed by 5 bases and the J gene end by 3 bases; junction bases not matched to a gene: 8. Germline-derived CDR1 and CDR2 are SGHTS and YDEGEE. The CDR3 covers 15 residues. DNA of the CDR3: TGTGCCAGCAGGTTTTCCGACAGGGTCAATCAGCCCCAGCATTTT. Translated, it gives CASRFSDRVNQPQHF.

The gene calls are TRBV28 and TRBJ2-3; D is unresolved. The CDR3 is 13 amino acids. Germline CDR1 MDHEN, CDR2 SYDVKM. Deletions cut 0 bases from V and 1 base from J, with 2 bases between. CDR3 nucleotides: TGTGCCAGCAGTTTATGGGGCACAGATACGCAGTATTTT. Encoded protein: CASSLWGTDTQYF.

The J gene is TRBJ1-2, the V gene TRBV5-1; a weak D match, TRBD1 (6 bases). Between the trimmed V and J ends, which lost 0 bases and 7 bases, there was a span of 19 bases. Germline V lookup: CDR1 SGHRS, CDR2 YFSETQ. The CDR3 extends over 16 amino acids. The DNA for the CDR3 is TGCGCCAGCAGCTTGGGCGCCAGGGGCTCGACGAGTGGCTACACCTTC. Translation: CASSLGARGSTSGYTF.

CDR3 region: CASSQRGRENSPLHF. CDR3 DNA: TGTGCCAGCAGCCAGAGAGGCAGGGAGAATTCACCCCTCCACTTT. The chain joins TRBV3-1 (or the pseudogene TRBV3-2) to TRBJ1-6; D possibly corresponds to TRBD1 (5 bases). Trimming shortened V by 3 bases and J by 7 bases, and 13 bases separated the two germline ends. Germline V gene lookup returns CDR1 LGHDT and CDR2 YNNKEL (reference sequence). The CDR3 contains 15 residues.

The genes are TRBV20-1 and TRBJ2-1; no clear D gene. Deletions cut 3 bases from V and 12 bases from J, with 3 bases between. The CDR3 is made up of 8 amino acids. Germline V gene sequence: CDR1 DFQATT, CDR2 SNEGSKA (reference sequence). CDR3 sequence: CSASGQFF. CDR3 nucleotides: TGCAGTGCTAGCGGGCAGTTCTTC.

This sequence joins TRBV12-3 or TRBV12-4 and TRBJ1-5; D is undetermined. The CDR3 spans 12 residues. V was cut by 4 bases and J by 6 bases, with 7 bases left in between. CDR3 DNA: TGTGCCAGCAGTTCAGATAGTCAGCCCCAGCATTTT. Its protein is CASSSDSQPQHF.

The J gene is TRBJ1-1, the V gene TRBV6-6; weak D call: TRBD1 (5 bases). This CDR3 spans 15 amino acids. CDR1 and CDR2 from the germline V gene are MNHNY and SVGAGI (reference sequence). V was cut by 2 bases and J by 2 bases, with 12 bases left in between. The CDR3 sequence: CASSYRSGQNTEAFF. The CDR3 region has the DNA TGTGCCAGCAGTTACCGTTCAGGGCAAAACACTGAAGCTTTCTTT.

This sequence joins TRBV5-4 and TRBJ2-7; 7 nucleotides agree with TRBD1. The ends lost 1 base at V and 6 bases at J; junction bases unmatched: 4. The CDR3 runs 13 residues. CDR1 SGHNT and CDR2 YYREEE come from the germline V gene (reference sequence). This CDR3 reads CASSLRDRVEQYF. In DNA, the CDR3 is TGTGCCAGCAGCTTGCGTGACAGGGTCGAGCAGTACTTC.

V usage is TRBV5-8 and J usage is TRBJ1-1, with D perhaps TRBD1 (6 bases). Looked up from germline, CDR1 is SGHTS and CDR2 is YDEGEE. CDR3 length: 13 residues. The V gene lost 3 bases and the J gene lost 4 bases, with 10 bases spanning the gap. Here the CDR3 DNA reads TGTGCCAGCAGCTACCACAGGGTCACTGAAGCTTTCTTT. It codes for CASSYHRVTEAFF.

The chain carries TRBV4-2 and TRBJ1-4; TRBD1 aligns across 8 bases. CDR1 and CDR2 (germline): LGHNA, YNFKEQ. J was trimmed by 8 bases and V by 3 bases; bases with no gene match: 5. This CDR3 contains 14 residues. CDR3 loop: CASSHGQGREKLFF. CDR3 nucleotide sequence: TGTGCCAGCAGCCATGGACAGGGTAGAGAAAAACTGTTTTTT.

This chain joins TRBV24-1 and TRBJ2-1, with D perhaps being TRBD1 or TRBD2 (7 bases each). V was shortened by 9 bases and J by 5 bases, with 19 bases between the two germline ends. The length of the CDR3 is 15 residues. The germline V gene has CDR1 KGHDR and CDR2 SFDVKD. CDR3 bases: TGTGCCACCGACTCCCAGGGGGGGATCCACAATGAGCAGTTCTTC. Translation: CATDSQGGIHNEQFF.

The chain combines TRBV6-5 with TRBJ2-1, with TRBD1 identical over 9 bases. The CDR3 extends over 13 amino acids. CDR1 and CDR2 (germline): MNHEY, SVGAGI. Trimming removed 6 bases from V and 8 bases from J; junction bases left unmatched: 5. CDR3 amino acids: CASRRTGDDEQFF. CDR3 bases: TGTGCCAGCAGGAGGACAGGGGACGATGAGCAGTTCTTC.

The chain uses TRBV6-5 and TRBJ1-4, with D possibly being TRBD1 (5 bases). Germline assignment: CDR1 MNHEY and CDR2 SVGAGI. This CDR3 has 14 amino acids. With 6 bases removed from V and 5 bases from J, the gap between germline ends came to 13 bases. CDR3 DNA: TGTGCCAGCAGCGTGGAGTCAGGGAATGAAAAACTGTTTTTT. This translates into CASSVESGNEKLFF.

V usage is TRBV7-6 and J usage is TRBJ2-1; the match to TRBD1 covers 7 bases. In germline, CDR1 is SGHVS, CDR2 FNYEAQ. Trimming cost V 5 bases and J 6 bases; bases outside gene matches: 10. The CDR3 has 15 amino acids. The CDR3 coding sequence is TGTGCCAGCAGCCCTACAGGGGTGGGACGCAATGAGCAGTTCTTC. Translation gives CASSPTGVGRNEQFF.

The chain carries TRBV7-2 and TRBJ2-7; D remains unclear. This CDR3 has 14 amino acids. Germline CDR1 is SGHTA and CDR2 is FQGNSA. Trimming removed 2 bases at V and 3 bases at J, with 11 bases between. The CDR3 nucleotides read TGTGCCAGCAGCTTAAAATCTCTCGGCTACGAGCAGTACTTC. This translates into CASSLKSLGYEQYF.

This clone was seen only once. CDR3 residues: CASSLSIAGDGYTDTQYF. The CDR3 coding sequence is TGTGCCAGCAGCTTGTCTATCGCGGGGGACGGGTACACAGATACGCAGTATTTT. This chain links TRBV5-6 with TRBJ2-3; 7 bases fit TRBD2. The germline CDR1 and CDR2 sequences are SGHDT and YYEEEE. The CDR3 runs 18 residues. J was trimmed by 2 bases and V by 1 base; bases with no gene match: 13.

V and J are TRBV7-9 and TRBJ1-1, with 7 bases identical to TRBD1. V shed 3 bases, J shed 8 bases, and the junction held 3 bases outside the gene matches. This CDR3 is 12 amino acids long. Germline loops: CDR1 SEHNR, CDR2 FQNEAQ (reference sequence). The CDR3 protein is CASSLGQMEAFF. In nucleotides, the CDR3 is TGTGCCAGCAGCTTGGGACAGATGGAAGCTTTCTTT.

The chain joins TRBV11-2 to TRBJ1-1, with unresolved D. Germline CDR1 reads SGHAT; CDR2 reads FQNNGV. V was trimmed by 4 bases and J by 1 base, leaving 10 bases between them. The CDR3 covers 14 residues. The CDR3 loop is CASSSQGQNTEAFF. CDR3 DNA: TGTGCCAGCAGCTCGCAAGGGCAGAACACTGAAGCTTTCTTT.

This clone showed up just a few times. This chain uses TRBV11-2 with TRBJ2-6; 8 nucleotides match TRBD2. J lost 1 base, V lost 4 bases, and 6 bases had no gene match. CDR1 is SGHAT and CDR2 is FQNNGV in the germline V gene. This CDR3 comprises 17 residues. The CDR3 region is CASSSGLGRSGANVLTF. CDR3 DNA: TGTGCCAGCAGCTCGGGACTAGGGCGTTCTGGGGCCAACGTCCTGACTTTC.

V and J are TRBV24-1 and TRBJ1-2, with a weak D call TRBD1 (6 bases). The CDR3 runs 15 residues. With 4 bases removed from V and 2 bases from J, the gap between germline ends came to 13 bases. Germline V lookup: CDR1 KGHDR, CDR2 SFDVKD. CDR3 protein: CATSDRRGTNYGYTF. In DNA form, the CDR3 reads TGTGCCACCAGTGACCGCAGAGGGACAAACTATGGCTACACCTTC.

J is TRBJ2-5 and V is TRBV15; 8 bases are a match to TRBD2. The J segment lost 5 bases and the V segment lost 3 bases, leaving 8 bases of the junction unmatched. The CDR3 has 15 amino acids. Germline V gene lookup returns CDR1 LNHNV and CDR2 YYDKDF (reference sequence). The CDR3 sequence: CATSRASGGRETQYF. CDR3 in DNA: TGTGCCACCAGCAGGGCCAGCGGGGGCAGGGAGACCCAGTACTTC.

The chain links TRBV9 to TRBJ2-6; no reliable D call. The CDR3 has 14 residues. The ends were cut back, 0 bases at V and 2 bases at J, with 3 bases in the middle. Germline V lookup: CDR1 SGDLS, CDR2 YYNGEE. CDR3 amino acids: CASSVAAGANVLTF. CDR3 nucleotides: TGTGCCAGCAGCGTAGCTGCTGGGGCCAACGTCCTGACTTTC.

The chain has TRBV29-1 and TRBJ2-2; 12 bases map to TRBD1. In germline, CDR1 is SQVTM, CDR2 ANQGSEA. The CDR3 runs to 15 residues. V lost 2 bases and J lost 5; bases outside the gene matches: 3. The CDR3 DNA reads as TGCAGCGTTGAAAAGGGACAGGGGGCGACCGGGGAGCTGTTTTTT. Amino acid sequence: CSVEKGQGATGELFF.

The genes are TRBV5-6 and TRBJ1-3, with D unclear. The germline gives CDR1 SGHDT, CDR2 YYEEEE. Between the trimmed V and J ends, which lost 3 bases and 12 bases, there was a span of 13 bases. This CDR3 comprises 12 residues. CDR3 DNA: TGTGCCAGCAGCTCGGGAACCAATTTCATATATTTT. This gives the protein CASSSGTNFIYF.

The gene calls are TRBV3-1 (or the pseudogene TRBV3-2) and TRBJ1-2; D unresolved. The CDR3 extends over 13 amino acids. Germline V gives CDR1 LGHDT, CDR2 YNNKEL (reference sequence). V was clipped by 0 bases and J by 2 bases, with 4 bases between them. The CDR3 DNA reads TGTGCCAGCAGCCAAGATCTAAACTATGGCTACACCTTC. Amino acid sequence: CASSQDLNYGYTF.

The chain is built from TRBV9 and TRBJ2-7; D is unclear. The germline gives CDR1 SGDLS, CDR2 YYNGEE. The ends were cut back, 4 bases at V and 4 bases at J, with 12 bases in the middle. The CDR3 extends over 13 amino acids. The CDR3 is CASSPSDIYEQYF. The CDR3 DNA reads as TGTGCCAGCAGCCCCTCTGACATTTACGAGCAGTACTTC.

Of note for this clone: The sample carries other DNA sequences with the same CDR3. Here the CDR3 reads CASSLTNTGELFF. CDR3 sequence (DNA): TGCGCCAGCAGCCTAACTAACACCGGGGAGCTGTTTTTT. V and J are TRBV5-1 and TRBJ2-2; D uncertain. CDR3 length: 13 residues. Deletions cut 4 bases from V and 2 bases from J, with 6 bases between. Germline V gene data show CDR1 as SGHRS and CDR2 as YFSETQ.

The chain recombines TRBV5-1 with TRBJ2-4; the D is unclear. V shed 4 bases and J shed 0 bases, with 8 bases lying between them. This CDR3 spans 14 amino acids. CDR1 and CDR2 from the germline V gene are SGHRS and YFSETQ. CDR3 sequence reads: CASSRTLAKNIQYF. In nucleotides, the CDR3 is TGCGCCAGCAGCCGGACCCTAGCCAAAAACATTCAGTACTTC. The whole variable domain, remainder taken from reference TRBV5-1 and TRBJ2-4, is KAGVTQTPRYLIKTRGQQVTLSCSPISGHRSVSWYQQTPGQGLQFLFEYFSETQRNKGNFPGRFSGRQFSNSRSEMNVSTLELGDSALYLCASSRTLAKNIQYFGAGTRLSVL.

V is TRBV25-1 and J is TRBJ1-4, with D tentatively TRBD1 (5 bases). V lost 6 bases and J lost 10, with 21 bases in between. Per the germline V gene, CDR1 is MGHDK and CDR2 is SYGVNS. The CDR3 extends over 15 amino acids. The CDR3 sequence is CASRGGGSLSGKLFF. In DNA, the CDR3 is TGTGCCAGCAGGGGGGGAGGGAGTTTATCCGGAAAACTGTTTTTT.

This clone was detected only a few times. The J gene is TRBJ2-7, the V gene TRBV4-2; 12 nucleotides match TRBD2. V was clipped by 0 bases and J by 6 bases; unmatched bases: 9. This CDR3 has 17 amino acids. Germline V gene lookup returns CDR1 LGHNA and CDR2 YNFKEQ. As DNA, the CDR3 is TGTGCCAGCAGCCAAGAAAGGACTAGCGGGGCCTTGGCCGAGCAGTACTTC. Protein sequence: CASSQERTSGALAEQYF.